This passage covers 10 T cell receptor beta chains from one sample sequenced in a study of long-term antiretroviral therapy in people with HIV. Sequencing used immunoSEQ v3.0 at survey level. Clones were read by immunoSEQ multiplex PCR, and TCRdb kept only the in-frame ones, dropping some. Of about 7,100 clones listed, around four fifths are singletons. Specimen: unsorted PBMCs, collected 1.1 years after starting antiretroviral therapy. All receptors come from a man in his forties with HIV.

V and J are TRBV11-1 and TRBJ2-3; 7 nucleotides line up with TRBD2. Per germline, CDR1 SGHAT and CDR2 FQDESV (reference sequence). The CDR3 length is 16 residues. The trim removed 1 base at V and 4 bases at J, leaving 8 bases unmatched. This CDR3 is CASSLGSLAEADTQYF. DNA for the CDR3: TGTGCCAGCAGCTTAGGCAGTCTAGCGGAGGCAGATACGCAGTATTTT.

This clone has just one count. The chain employs TRBV5-6 and TRBJ1-2, with D possibly TRBD1 on 5 matching bases. Trimming stripped 0 bases from V and 3 bases from J, with 9 bases between. The CDR3 has 14 amino acids. The V gene's germline CDR1 is SGHDT and CDR2 YYEEEE. The CDR3 sequence is CASSLAGAYYGYTF. The DNA for the CDR3 is TGTGCCAGCAGCTTGGCCGGGGCATACTATGGCTACACCTTC.

This clone is categorized as large. The chain combines TRBV27 with TRBJ2-7; D perhaps matches TRBD1 (6 bases). Per germline, CDR1 MNHEY and CDR2 SMNVEV (reference sequence). V lost 3 bases, J lost 4 bases, and 13 bases lay in between. The CDR3 consists of 14 residues. CDR3 loop: CASSLQGSMYEQYF. The CDR3 DNA is TGTGCCAGCAGTTTGCAGGGGAGTATGTACGAGCAGTACTTC.

This sequence joins TRBV2 and TRBJ1-5, with D possibly matching TRBD1 (6 bases). Germline loops: CDR1 SNHLY, CDR2 FYNNEI. Trimming took off 6 bases at V and 4 bases at J, with 16 bases between the two ends. This CDR3 is built from 15 residues. DNA of the CDR3: TGTGCCAGCAGCCTCAGGTCAGGGGATAATCAGCCCCAGCATTTT. Protein product: CASSLRSGDNQPQHF.

The CDR3 here is CAIRDYASYEQYF. The CDR3 coding sequence is TGTGCCATCAGGGACTACGCCTCCTACGAGCAGTACTTC. This sequence joins TRBV10-3 and TRBJ2-7; D perhaps matches TRBD2 (6 bases). Per the germline V gene, CDR1 is ENHRY and CDR2 is SYGVKD. The germline V and J ends were trimmed by 6 bases and 0 bases, with 9 bases remaining between them. The CDR3 consists of 13 residues.

In this sample, this clone turned up a few times. The chain combines TRBV27 with TRBJ2-1; the D gene is possibly TRBD1 (6 bases). Trimming took 2 bases from V and 9 from J, leaving 20 bases between them. From germline, CDR1 is MNHEY and CDR2 SMNVEV (reference sequence). This CDR3 comprises 16 residues. Here the CDR3 reads CASSLTATGSGGEQFF. The DNA for the CDR3 is TGTGCCAGCAGTTTAACCGCTACAGGGTCGGGCGGTGAGCAGTTCTTC.

CDR3 sequence reads: CASSPRTGANYGYTF. CDR3 sequence (DNA): TGTGCCAGTAGTCCTCGGACAGGCGCTAACTATGGCTACACCTTC. This chain connects TRBV19 to TRBJ1-2; 7 nucleotides agree with TRBD1. The CDR3 length is 15 residues. Germline loops: CDR1 LNHDA, CDR2 SQIVND (reference sequence). With V trimmed by 5 bases and J by 0 bases, 6 bases remained unmatched.

The chain joins TRBV15 to TRBJ2-7; possibly TRBD1 for D (6 bases). This CDR3 is built from 15 residues. With 6 bases removed from V and 6 bases from J, the gap between germline ends came to 21 bases. CDR1 is LNHNV and CDR2 is YYDKDF in the germline V gene (reference sequence). CDR3 sequence: CATRDGQWGRSEQYF. CDR3 DNA sequence: TGTGCCACCAGGGACGGACAGTGGGGCCGTTCCGAGCAGTACTTC.

The J gene is TRBJ2-2, the V gene TRBV29-1; TRBD2 aligns across 12 bases. The V gene end was trimmed by 5 bases and the J gene end by 8 bases; junction bases not matched to a gene: 6. Germline V CDR1 and CDR2: SQVTM, ANQGSEA. This CDR3 spans 14 amino acids. The CDR3 DNA follows: TGCAGCGTTACCGGACTAGCGGGGTCTGGGGAGCTGTTTTTT. Its protein is CSVTGLAGSGELFF.

The chain uses TRBV9 and TRBJ2-7; D may be TRBD1 (5 bases). CDR1 is SGDLS and CDR2 is YYNGEE in the germline V gene. The CDR3 extends over 14 amino acids. Trimming stripped 0 bases from V and 0 bases from J, with 7 bases between. The CDR3 bases are TGTGCCAGCAGCGTAGGACAGAGCTCCTACGAGCAGTACTTC. Translation: CASSVGQSSYEQYF.